This TCR beta chain was identified during a study of T cells after yellow fever vaccination. About this clonotype: Its matching antigen is unknown.

Template switching with 5'RACE generated the TCR cDNA and added a universal primer site and UMIs. MiXCR, run by TCRdb on the 5' RACE reads, gives a single entry per CDR3 protein. This sample has 300,000 to 350,000 distinct CDR3 sequences, with 3.5% to 5% found just once. This CDR3 is built from 13 residues. Deletions cut 7 bases from V and 5 bases from J, with 14 bases between. CDR1 and CDR2 (germline): WNHNN, SYGVQD (reference sequence). Study-level points and caveats: One caveat is that FACS-sorted repertoires could contain abundant clonotypes contaminating from the bulk population. Clones from primary vaccination mostly reappeared after the booster (approximately 96% CD4, 88% CD8). CD4 and CD8 compartments shared a small share of clonotypes, likely from convergent recombination.

The chain has TRBV10-1 and TRBJ2-5; D perhaps matches TRBD2 (5 bases). The source of this sequence is a man younger than 30 who received the YFV17D yellow fever vaccine. The material sequenced was PBMCs, taken 15 days after the yellow fever booster vaccination. CDR3 bases: TGCGCCAGCAACCGGAGGTGCCTGGAGACCCAGTACTTC. It translates to CASNRRCLETQYF.